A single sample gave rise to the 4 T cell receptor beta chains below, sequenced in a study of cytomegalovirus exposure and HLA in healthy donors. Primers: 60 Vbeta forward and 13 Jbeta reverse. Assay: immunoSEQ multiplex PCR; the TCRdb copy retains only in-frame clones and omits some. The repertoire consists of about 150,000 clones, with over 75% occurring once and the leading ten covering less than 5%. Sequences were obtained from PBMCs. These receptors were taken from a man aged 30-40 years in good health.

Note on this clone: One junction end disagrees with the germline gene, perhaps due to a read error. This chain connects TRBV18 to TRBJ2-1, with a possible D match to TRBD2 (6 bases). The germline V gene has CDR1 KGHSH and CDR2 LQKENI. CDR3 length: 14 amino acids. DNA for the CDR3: TGTGCCGGCTCACCGATGCTAGCGTCCAATGAGCAGTTCTTC. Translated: CAGSPMLASNEQFF.

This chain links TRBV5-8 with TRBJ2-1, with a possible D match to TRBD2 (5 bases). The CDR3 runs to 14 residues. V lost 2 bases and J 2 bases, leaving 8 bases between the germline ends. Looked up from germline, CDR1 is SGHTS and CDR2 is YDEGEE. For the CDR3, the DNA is TGTGCCAGCAGCTTTCGGGGAGCCTACAATGAGCAGTTCTTC. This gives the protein CASSFRGAYNEQFF.

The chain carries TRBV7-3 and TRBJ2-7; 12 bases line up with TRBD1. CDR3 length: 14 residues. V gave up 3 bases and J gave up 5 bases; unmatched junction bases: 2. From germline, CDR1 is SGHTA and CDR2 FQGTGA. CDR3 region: CASSLGTGGHEQYF. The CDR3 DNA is TGTGCCAGCAGCTTGGGGACAGGGGGCCACGAGCAGTACTTC.

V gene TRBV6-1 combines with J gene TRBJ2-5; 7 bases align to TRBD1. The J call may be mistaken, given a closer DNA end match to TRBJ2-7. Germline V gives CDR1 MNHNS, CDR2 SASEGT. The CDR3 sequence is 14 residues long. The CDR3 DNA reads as TGTGCCAGCAGCGGGACAGTTTTGGCCTACGAGCAGTACTTC. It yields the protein CASSGTVLAYEQYF.